This T cell receptor beta chain was sequenced for a study of T-cell reconstitution after alpha-beta-depleted transplantation in children. Of note for this clonotype: What it recognizes is unknown.

Study observations and caveats: There were some patients whose high TCRbeta diversity at day 60 came from surviving recipient T cells and thymic progenitors. After one year, T-cell counts and TCRbeta diversity mostly came from new T cells.

Unique molecular identifiers were used in preparing the TCRbeta library. TCRdb fed the PCR reads into MiXCR, producing one record per CDR3 protein. Among a few hundred thousand distinct CDR3 sequences, 15% to 20% were seen once, and the ten largest hold 25% to 30%. The sample consisted of PBMCs, mostly from graft donor cells, taken 360 days after TCRalphabeta/CD19-depleted stem cell transplant. The sequence was obtained from a boy under three years old who had a stem cell transplant for Wiskott-Aldrich syndrome, so the T cells may come from the graft donor.

The DNA for the CDR3 is TGTGCCAGCAGCGTAACACAGGGGGCGCGCACAGATACGCAGTATTTT. This codes for CASSVTQGARTDTQYF. V and J are TRBV7-9 and TRBJ2-3, with TRBD1 matching over 9 bases. Germline CDR1 reads SEHNR; CDR2 reads FQNEAQ (reference sequence). After removal of 5 bases from V and 1 base from J, the junction contained 7 bases not matched to a gene. The CDR3 totals 16 residues.